This T cell receptor beta chain was sequenced during a study of CXCR3-negative and CXCR3-positive naive CD8 T cells. Overall study: Per-library TRB read counts averaged about 1.5 +/- 0.3 million, adding up to some 150 million in total.

The V gene's germline CDR1 is SGHVS and CDR2 FQNEAQ. The CDR3 totals 15 residues. The TRB libraries of cDNA were built by UMI-labeled 5' RACE. Using the 5' RACE reads, TCRdb records one entry per CDR3 protein without DNA. In all, the sample yields 100,000 to 150,000 distinct CDR3 sequences. Of note for this clonotype: Its antigen is not known.

CD8+ T cell subsets were each sorted in triplicate, about 330,000 cells apiece. Whole-study results and caveats: Naive CXCR3-positive and CXCR3-negative cells shared similar TRBV-TRBJ usage, unlike memory cells. A higher hydrophobicity marked the TRB CDR3s of CXCR3-positive naive cells versus CXCR3-negative naive cells. PBMCs showed partially decreased CXCR3 expression after cryopreservation, and most assays used fresh PBMCs.

This clonotype originated in a human donor in good health. Some clones in this sample may be carry-over from other donors' samples. This chain links TRBV7-8 with TRBJ2-1; TCRdb's D call of TRBD2 is untestable without DNA. Specimen: naive CXCR3+ CD8+ T cells from blood. Subset defined: CD45RO-CCR7+CD27+CD95- naive CD8+ T cells expressing CXCR3 (TNR3+). CDR3 amino acids: CASSFPGTRDNEQFF.